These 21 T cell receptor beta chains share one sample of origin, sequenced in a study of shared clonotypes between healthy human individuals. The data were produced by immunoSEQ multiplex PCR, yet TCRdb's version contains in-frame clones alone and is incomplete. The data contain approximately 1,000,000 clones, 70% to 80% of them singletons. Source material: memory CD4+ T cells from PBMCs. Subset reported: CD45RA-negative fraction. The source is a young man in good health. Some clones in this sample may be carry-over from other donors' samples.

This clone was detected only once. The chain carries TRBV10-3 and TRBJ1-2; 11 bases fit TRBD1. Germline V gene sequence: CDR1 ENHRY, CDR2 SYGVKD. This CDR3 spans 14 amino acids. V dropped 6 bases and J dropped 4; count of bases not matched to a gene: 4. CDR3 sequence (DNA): TGTGCCATCAGACAAGGGACAGGGGGCTATGGCTACACCTTC. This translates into CAIRQGTGGYGYTF.

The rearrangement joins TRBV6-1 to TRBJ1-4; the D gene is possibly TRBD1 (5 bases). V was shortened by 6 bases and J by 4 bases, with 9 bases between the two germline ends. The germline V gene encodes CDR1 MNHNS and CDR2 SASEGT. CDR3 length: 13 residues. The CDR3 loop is CASRRGVNEKLFF. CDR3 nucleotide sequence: TGTGCCAGCAGGAGAGGGGTTAATGAAAAACTGTTTTTT.

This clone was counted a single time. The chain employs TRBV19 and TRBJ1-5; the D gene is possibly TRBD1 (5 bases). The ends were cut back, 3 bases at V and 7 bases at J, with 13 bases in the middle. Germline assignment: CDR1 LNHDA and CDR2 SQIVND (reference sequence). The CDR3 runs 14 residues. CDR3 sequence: CASSIQDSRQPQHF. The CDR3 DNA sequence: TGTGCCAGTAGTATTCAAGACAGTAGACAGCCCCAGCATTTT.

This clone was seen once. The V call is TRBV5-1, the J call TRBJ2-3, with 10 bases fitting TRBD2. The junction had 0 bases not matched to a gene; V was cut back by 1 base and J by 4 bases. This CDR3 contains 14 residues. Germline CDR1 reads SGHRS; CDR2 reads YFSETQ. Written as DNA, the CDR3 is TGCGCCAGCAGCTTGCTAGCGGGGGCAGATACGCAGTATTTT. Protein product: CASSLLAGADTQYF.

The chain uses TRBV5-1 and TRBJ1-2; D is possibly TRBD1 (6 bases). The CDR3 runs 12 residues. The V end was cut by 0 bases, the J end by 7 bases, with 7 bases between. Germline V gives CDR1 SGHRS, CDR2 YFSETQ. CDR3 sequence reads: CASSLATGGYTF. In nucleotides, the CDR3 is TGCGCCAGCAGCTTGGCGACAGGTGGCTACACCTTC.

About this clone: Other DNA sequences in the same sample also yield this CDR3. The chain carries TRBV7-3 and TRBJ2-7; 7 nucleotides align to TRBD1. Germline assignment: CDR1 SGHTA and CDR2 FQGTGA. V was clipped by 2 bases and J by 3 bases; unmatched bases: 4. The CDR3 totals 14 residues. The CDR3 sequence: CASSLGGQNYEQYF. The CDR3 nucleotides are TGTGCCAGCAGCTTAGGGGGACAGAACTACGAGCAGTACTTC.

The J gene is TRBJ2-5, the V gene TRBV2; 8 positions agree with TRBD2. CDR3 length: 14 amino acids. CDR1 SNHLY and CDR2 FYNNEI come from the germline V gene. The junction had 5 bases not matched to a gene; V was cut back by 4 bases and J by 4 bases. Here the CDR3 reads CASSGAGVGETQYF. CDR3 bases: TGTGCCAGCAGTGGAGCGGGAGTGGGAGAGACCCAGTACTTC.

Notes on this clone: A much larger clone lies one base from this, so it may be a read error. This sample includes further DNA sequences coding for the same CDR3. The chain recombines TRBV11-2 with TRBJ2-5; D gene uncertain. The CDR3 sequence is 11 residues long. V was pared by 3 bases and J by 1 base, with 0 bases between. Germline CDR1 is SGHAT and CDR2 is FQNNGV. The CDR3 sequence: CASSFQETQYF. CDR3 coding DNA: TGTGCCAGCAGCTTCCAAGAGACCCAGTACTTC.

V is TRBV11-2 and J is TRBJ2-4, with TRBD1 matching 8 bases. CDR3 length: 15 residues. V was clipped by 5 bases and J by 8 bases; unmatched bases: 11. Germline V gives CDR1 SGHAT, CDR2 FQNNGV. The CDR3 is CASSPRDDRGHIQYF. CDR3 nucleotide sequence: TGTGCCAGCAGCCCCCGGGACGACAGGGGCCACATTCAGTACTTC.

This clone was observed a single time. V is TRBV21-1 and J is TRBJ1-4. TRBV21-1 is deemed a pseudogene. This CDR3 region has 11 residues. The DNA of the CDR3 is TGTGCCAGCAGGACGAATGAAAAACTGTTTTTT. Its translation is CASRTNEKLFF.

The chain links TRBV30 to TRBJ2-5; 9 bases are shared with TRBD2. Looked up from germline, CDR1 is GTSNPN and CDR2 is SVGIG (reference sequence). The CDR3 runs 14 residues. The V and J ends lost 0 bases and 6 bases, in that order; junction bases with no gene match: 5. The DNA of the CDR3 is TGTGCCTGGAGTGTAGCGGGAGGAATAAAGACCCAGTACTTC. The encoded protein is CAWSVAGGIKTQYF.

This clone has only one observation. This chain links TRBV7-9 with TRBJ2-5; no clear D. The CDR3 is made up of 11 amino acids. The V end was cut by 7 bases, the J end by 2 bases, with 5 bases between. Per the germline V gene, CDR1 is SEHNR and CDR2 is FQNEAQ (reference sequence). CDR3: CASTLQETQYF. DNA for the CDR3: TGTGCCAGCACCCTACAAGAGACCCAGTACTTC. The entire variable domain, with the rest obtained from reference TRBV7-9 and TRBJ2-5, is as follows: DTGVSQNPRHKITKRGQNVTFRCDPISEHNRLYWYRQTLGQGPEFLTYFQNEAQLEKSRLLSDRFSAERPKGSFSTLEIQRTEQGDSAMYLCASTLQETQYFGPGTRLLVL.

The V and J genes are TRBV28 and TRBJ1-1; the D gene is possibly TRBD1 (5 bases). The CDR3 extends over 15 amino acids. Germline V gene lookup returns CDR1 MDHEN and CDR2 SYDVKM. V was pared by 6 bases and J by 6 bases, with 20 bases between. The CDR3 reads CASSAQGFRAAEAFF. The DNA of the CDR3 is TGTGCCAGCAGCGCCCAGGGTTTCCGCGCCGCTGAAGCTTTCTTT. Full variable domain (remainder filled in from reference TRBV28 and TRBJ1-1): DVKVTQSSRYLVKRTGEKVFLECVQDMDHENMFWYRQDPGLGLRLIYFSYDVKMKEKGDIPEGYSVSREKKERFSLILESASTNQTSMYLCASSAQGFRAAEAFFGQGTRLTVV.

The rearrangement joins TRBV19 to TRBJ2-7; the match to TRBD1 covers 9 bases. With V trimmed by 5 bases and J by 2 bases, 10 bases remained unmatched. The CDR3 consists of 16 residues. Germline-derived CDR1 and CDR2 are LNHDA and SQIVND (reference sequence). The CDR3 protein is CASSPQRGQGPYEQYF. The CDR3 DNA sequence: TGTGCCAGTAGTCCACAGAGGGGACAGGGACCCTACGAGCAGTACTTC. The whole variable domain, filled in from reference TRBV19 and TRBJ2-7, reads DGGITQSPKYLFRKEGQNVTLSCEQNLNHDAMYWYRQDPGQGLRLIYYSQIVNDFQKGDIAEGYSVSREKKESFPLTVTSAQKNPTAFYLCASSPQRGQGPYEQYFGPGTRLTVT.

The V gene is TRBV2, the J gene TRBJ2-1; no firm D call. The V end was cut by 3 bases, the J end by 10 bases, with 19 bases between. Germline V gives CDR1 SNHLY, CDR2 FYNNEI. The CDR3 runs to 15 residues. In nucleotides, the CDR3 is TGTGCCAGCAGTGACGCGCGTAGGTCCTCAATGGAGCAGTTCTTC. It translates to CASSDARRSSMEQFF.

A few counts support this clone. The CDR3 loop reads CASRETVNYGYTF. The CDR3 DNA follows: TGTGCCAGCAGAGAGACAGTGAACTATGGCTACACCTTC. The chain carries TRBV6-5 and TRBJ1-2, with a tentative D call TRBD1 (5 bases). V was cut by 6 bases and J by 2 bases, with 10 bases left in between. The CDR3 is 13 residues long. In germline, CDR1 is MNHEY, CDR2 SVGAGI.

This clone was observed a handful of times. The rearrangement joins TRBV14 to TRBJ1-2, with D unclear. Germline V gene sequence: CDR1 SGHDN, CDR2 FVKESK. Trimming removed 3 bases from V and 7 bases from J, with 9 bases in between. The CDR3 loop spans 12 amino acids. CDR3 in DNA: TGTGCCAGCAGCCAGCTTTCCGGTGGCTACACCTTC. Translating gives CASSQLSGGYTF. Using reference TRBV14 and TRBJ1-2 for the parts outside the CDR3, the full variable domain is EAGVTQFPSHSVIEKGQTVTLRCDPISGHDNLYWYRRVMGKEIKFLLHFVKESKQDESGMPNNRFLAERTGGTYSTLKVQPAELEDSGVYFCASSQLSGGYTFGSGTRLTVV.

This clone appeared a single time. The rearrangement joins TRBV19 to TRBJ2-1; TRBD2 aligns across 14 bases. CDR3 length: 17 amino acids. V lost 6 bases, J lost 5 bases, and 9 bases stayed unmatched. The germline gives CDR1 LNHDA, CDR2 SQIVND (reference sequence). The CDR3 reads CASSRLAGGGLNNEQFF. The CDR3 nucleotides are TGTGCCAGTAGCCGACTAGCGGGAGGGGGGTTGAACAATGAGCAGTTCTTC.

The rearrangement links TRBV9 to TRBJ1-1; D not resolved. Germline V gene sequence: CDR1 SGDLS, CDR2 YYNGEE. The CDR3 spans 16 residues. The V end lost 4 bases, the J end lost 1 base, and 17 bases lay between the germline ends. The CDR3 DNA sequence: TGTGCCAGCAGCCCCCGTATGGTTGGCGGGAACACTGAAGCTTTCTTT. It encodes CASSPRMVGGNTEAFF.

The CDR3 is CASSYSSGQGSTEAFF. The CDR3 DNA follows: TGTGCCAGCAGTTACTCTTCGGGACAGGGGTCCACTGAAGCTTTCTTT. The chain has TRBV6-6 and TRBJ1-1; 10 nucleotides match TRBD1. V shed 0 bases, J shed 4 bases, and the junction held 5 bases outside the gene matches. Germline V gene lookup returns CDR1 MNHNY and CDR2 SVGAGI (reference sequence). The CDR3 is made up of 16 amino acids.

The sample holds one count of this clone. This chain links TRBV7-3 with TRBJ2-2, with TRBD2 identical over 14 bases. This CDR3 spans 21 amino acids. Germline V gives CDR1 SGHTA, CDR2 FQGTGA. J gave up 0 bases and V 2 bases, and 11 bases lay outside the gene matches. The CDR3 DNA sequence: TGTGCCAGCAGCTTATGGTCCCCGGGACTAGCGGGAGAAACGAACACCGGGGAGCTGTTTTTT. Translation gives CASSLWSPGLAGETNTGELFF.